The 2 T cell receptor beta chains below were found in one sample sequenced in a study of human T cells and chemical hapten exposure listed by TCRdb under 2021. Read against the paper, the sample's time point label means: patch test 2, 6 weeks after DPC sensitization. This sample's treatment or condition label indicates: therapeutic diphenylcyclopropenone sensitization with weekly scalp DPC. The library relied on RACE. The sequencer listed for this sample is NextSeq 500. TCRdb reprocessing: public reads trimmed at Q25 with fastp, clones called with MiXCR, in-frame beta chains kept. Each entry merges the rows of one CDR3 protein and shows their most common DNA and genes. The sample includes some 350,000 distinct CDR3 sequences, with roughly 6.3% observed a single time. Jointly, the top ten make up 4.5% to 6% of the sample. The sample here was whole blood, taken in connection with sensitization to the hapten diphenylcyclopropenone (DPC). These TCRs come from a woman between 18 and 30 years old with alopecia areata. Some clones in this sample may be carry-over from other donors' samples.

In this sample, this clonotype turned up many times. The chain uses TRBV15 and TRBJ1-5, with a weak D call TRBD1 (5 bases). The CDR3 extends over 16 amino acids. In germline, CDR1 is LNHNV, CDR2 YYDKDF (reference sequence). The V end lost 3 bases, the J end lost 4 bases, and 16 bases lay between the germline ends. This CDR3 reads CATSSDFGGLNQPQHF. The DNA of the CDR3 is TGTGCCACCAGCAGTGATTTTGGGGGTCTTAATCAGCCCCAGCATTTT.

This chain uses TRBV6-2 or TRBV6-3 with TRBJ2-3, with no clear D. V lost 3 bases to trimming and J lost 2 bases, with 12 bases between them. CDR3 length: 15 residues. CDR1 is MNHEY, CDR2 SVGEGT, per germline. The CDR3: CASSYTAGYTDTQYF. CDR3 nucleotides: TGTGCCAGCAGTTATACTGCCGGGTACACAGATACGCAGTATTTT.